This is a list of T cell receptor beta chains from one sample in a study of blood T cell repertoires in COVID-19. Only in-frame clones appear in the TCRdb table, and some are missing; sequencing was by immunoSEQ multiplex PCR. The sample contains 400,000 to 500,000 clones, approximately 87% of which appear only once. Material: PBMCs or T cells enriched from blood (not recorded which). Receptors were obtained from a woman in her forties who had recovered from COVID-19. The CDR3 runs from the conserved cysteine through the conserved F or W. Each record gives: clone size, D gene, J gene, V gene, CDR3 DNA, CDR3 protein. A D gene is named only where the DNA matches it firmly. Size is stated for part of the rows, as once, few or many counts, or as a class when the clone is expanded.

-	-	TRBJ1-5	TRBV2	TGTGCCAGCACGGGATGGCGCAATCAGCCCCAGCATTTT	CASTGWRNQPQHF
-	TRBD1	TRBJ2-7	TRBV5-1	TGCGCCAGCAGCTTGAGACAGGGGCGCCCCTACGAGCAGTACTTC	CASSLRQGRPYEQYF
-	-	TRBJ1-2	TRBV5-4	TGTGCCAGCAGCCACACATGGGCGACTAACTATGGCTACACCTTC	CASSHTWATNYGYTF
-	-	TRBJ1-1	TRBV7-8	TGTGCCAGCAGCTTAAATCCCGGGGGCACTGAAGCTTTCTTT	CASSLNPGGTEAFF
-	-	TRBJ1-5	TRBV6-4	TGTGCCAGCAGTGACCGCTGGGGAGGCAATCAGCCCCAGCATTTT	CASSDRWGGNQPQHF
-	-	TRBJ1-5	TRBV15	TGTGCCACCGCGGATGGTCGACTCTATAGCAATCAGCCCCAGCATTTT	CATADGRLYSNQPQHF
-	-	TRBJ1-1	TRBV5-6	TGTGCCAGCAGCTTGGAAGGGGGTGGGGTGGCTTTCTTT	CASSLEGGGVAFF
-	TRBD2	TRBJ2-5	TRBV7-9	TGTGCCAGCAGCTCCCGGGGGGAGGGAGAGACCCAGTACTTC	CASSSRGEGETQYF
-	-	TRBJ2-3	TRBV7-2	TGTGCCAGCAGCTCTCAGGGAGATACGCAGTATTTT	CASSSQGDTQYF
-	TRBD2	TRBJ2-7	TRBV3-1/TRBV3-2	TGTGCCAGCAGCCAAGATTCTAGCGGCCCCTACGAGCAGTACTTC	CASSQDSSGPYEQYF
-	-	TRBJ1-1	TRBV25-1	TGTGCCAGCAGTGAATCCCGGACAGTAGAAGCTTTCTTT	CASSESRTVEAFF
-	-	TRBJ1-1	TRBV10-1	TGCGCCAGCAGTGATCTCCGGGGGGCCCGGACTGAAGCTTTCTTT	CASSDLRGARTEAFF
-	-	TRBJ2-7	TRBV18	TGTGCCAGCTCACCCGCACTAAGTAGTTACGAGCAGTACTTC	CASSPALSSYEQYF
-	TRBD1	TRBJ1-2	TRBV12-5	TGTGCTAGTGGTTTGAGTGACAGGGGGGTCTATGGCTACACCTTC	CASGLSDRGVYGYTF
-	TRBD1	TRBJ1-2	TRBV5-4	TGTGCCAGCAGCGGGGCCGGGACAGACGCTTATGGCTACACCTTC	CASSGAGTDAYGYTF
-	-	TRBJ2-3	TRBV18	TGTGCCAGCTCATTTAGTCCGGATACGCAGTATTTT	CASSFSPDTQYF
-	-	TRBJ1-1	TRBV7-9	TGTGCCAGCAGCTTCGACAGGCTTATGAACACTGAAGCTTTCTTT	CASSFDRLMNTEAFF
once	-	TRBJ2-1	TRBV11-3	TGTGCCAGCAGCCCTTACGGGGGGACACCCTACAATGAGCAGTTCTTC	CASSPYGGTPYNEQFF
-	TRBD1	TRBJ2-6	TRBV3-1/TRBV3-2	TGTGCCAGCAGCAAATACGGACAGGGGGCAACTGGGGCCAACGTCCTGACTTTC	CASSKYGQGATGANVLTF
-	-	TRBJ1-1	TRBV12-3/TRBV12-4	TGTGCCAGCAGTTCGGGTTATGAAGCTTTCTTT	CASSSGYEAFF
-	-	TRBJ1-2	TRBV6-5	TGTGCCAGCAGTTCGAACTATGGCTACACCTTC	CASSSNYGYTF
-	-	TRBJ2-5	TRBV7-9	TGTGCCAGCAGCTTCCTGGAGACCCAGTACTTC	CASSFLETQYF
-	TRBD1	TRBJ2-2	TRBV12-3/TRBV12-4	TGTGCCAGCAGTCCCACAGGGGTTCGGGAGCTGTTTTTT	CASSPTGVRELFF
-	TRBD1	TRBJ1-2	TRBV5-1	TGCGCCAGCAGCTCAGGACAGGGACTGGACTATGGCTACACCTTC	CASSSGQGLDYGYTF
-	-	TRBJ1-1	TRBV4-2	TGTGCCAGCAGCCAAGATCGAACAAAGAACACTGAAGCTTTCTTT	CASSQDRTKNTEAFF
-	-	TRBJ2-5	TRBV29-1	TGCAGCGTTGTCGGGGGAGAGACCCAGTACTTC	CSVVGGETQYF
-	TRBD1	TRBJ2-7	TRBV19	TGTGCCAGTAGATTGGACAGGGGGAACGAGCAGTACTTC	CASRLDRGNEQYF